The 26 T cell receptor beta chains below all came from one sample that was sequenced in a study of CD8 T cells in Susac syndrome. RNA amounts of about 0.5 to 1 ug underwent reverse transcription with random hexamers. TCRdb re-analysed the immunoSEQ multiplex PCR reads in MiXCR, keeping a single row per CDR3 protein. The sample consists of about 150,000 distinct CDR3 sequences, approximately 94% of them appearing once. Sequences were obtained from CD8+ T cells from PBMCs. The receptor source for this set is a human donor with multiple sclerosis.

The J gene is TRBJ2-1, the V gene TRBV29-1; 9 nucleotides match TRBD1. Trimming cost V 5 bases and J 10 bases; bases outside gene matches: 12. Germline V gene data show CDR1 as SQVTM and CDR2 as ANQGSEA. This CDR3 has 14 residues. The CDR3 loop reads CSVLNPGQGREQFF. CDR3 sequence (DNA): TGCAGCGTTTTGAACCCGGGACAGGGCCGCGAGCAGTTCTTC.

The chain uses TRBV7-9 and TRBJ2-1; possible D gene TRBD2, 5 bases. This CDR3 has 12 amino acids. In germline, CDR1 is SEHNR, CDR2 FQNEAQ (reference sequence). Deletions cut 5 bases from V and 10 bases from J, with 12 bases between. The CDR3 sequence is CASSAGFQEQFF. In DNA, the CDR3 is TGTGCCAGCAGCGCGGGTTTTCAAGAGCAGTTCTTC.

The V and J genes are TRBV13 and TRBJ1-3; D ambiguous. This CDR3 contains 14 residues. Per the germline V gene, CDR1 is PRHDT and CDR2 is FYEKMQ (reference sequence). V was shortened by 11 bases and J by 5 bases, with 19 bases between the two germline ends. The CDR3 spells CASNQEGRRNTIYF. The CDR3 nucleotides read TGTGCCTCGAATCAAGAAGGGCGGCGAAACACCATATATTTT.

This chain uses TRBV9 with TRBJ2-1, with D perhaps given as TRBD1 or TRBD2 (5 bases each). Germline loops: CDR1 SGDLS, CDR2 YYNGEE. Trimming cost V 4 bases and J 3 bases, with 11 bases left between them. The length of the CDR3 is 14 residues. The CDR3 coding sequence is TGTGCCAGCAGCCCTTCGAGGGGCTACAATGAGCAGTTCTTC. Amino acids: CASSPSRGYNEQFF.

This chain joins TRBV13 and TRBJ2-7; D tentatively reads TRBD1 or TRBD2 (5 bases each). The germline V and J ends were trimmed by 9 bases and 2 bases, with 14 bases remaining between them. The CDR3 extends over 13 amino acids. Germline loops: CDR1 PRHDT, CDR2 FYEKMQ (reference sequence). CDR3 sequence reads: CASTRGMTYEQYF. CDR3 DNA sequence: TGTGCCAGTACGAGGGGTATGACCTACGAGCAGTACTTC.

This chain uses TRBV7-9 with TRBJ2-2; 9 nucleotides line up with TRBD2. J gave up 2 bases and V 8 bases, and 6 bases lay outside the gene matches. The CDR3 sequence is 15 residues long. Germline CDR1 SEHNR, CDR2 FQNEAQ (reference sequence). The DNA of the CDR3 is TGTGCCAGCGGCCGACTAGCGGAAAACACCGGGGAGCTGTTTTTT. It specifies CASGRLAENTGELFF. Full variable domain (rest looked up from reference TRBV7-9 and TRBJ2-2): DTGVSQNPRHKITKRGQNVTFRCDPISEHNRLYWYRQTLGQGPEFLTYFQNEAQLEKSRLLSDRFSAERPKGSFSTLEIQRTEQGDSAMYLCASGRLAENTGELFFGEGSRLTVL.

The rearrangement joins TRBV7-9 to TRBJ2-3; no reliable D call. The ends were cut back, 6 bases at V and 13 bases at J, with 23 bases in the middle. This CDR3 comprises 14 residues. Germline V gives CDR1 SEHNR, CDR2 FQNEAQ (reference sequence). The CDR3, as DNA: TGTGCCAGCAGGTCCCTCTCAGTTGGACCCCGCGAGTATTTT. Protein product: CASRSLSVGPREYF.

CDR3 residues: CASSYGGPQEQFF. CDR3 nucleotide sequence: TGTGCCAGCAGTTACGGAGGGCCTCAGGAGCAGTTCTTC. V is TRBV6-6 and J is TRBJ2-1; tentatively, D is TRBD2 (6 bases). The CDR3 extends over 13 amino acids. Germline-derived CDR1 and CDR2 are MNHNY and SVGAGI (reference sequence). Deletions cut 2 bases from V and 10 bases from J, with 12 bases between.

The CDR3 DNA reads TGTGCCAGCAGCTTGAGTCGGGGGGGAAACAATGAGCAGTTCTTC. It translates to CASSLSRGGNNEQFF. The V call is TRBV5-4, the J call TRBJ2-1; 8 bases align to TRBD2. Germline loops: CDR1 SGHNT, CDR2 YYREEE (reference sequence). Trimming cost V 1 base and J 5 bases; bases outside gene matches: 5. This CDR3 is built from 15 residues.

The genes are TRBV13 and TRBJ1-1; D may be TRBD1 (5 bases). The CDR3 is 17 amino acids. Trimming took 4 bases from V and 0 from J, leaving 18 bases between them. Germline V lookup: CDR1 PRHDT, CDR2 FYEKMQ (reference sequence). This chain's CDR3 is CASSSLLTLGVNTEAFF. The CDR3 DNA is TGTGCCAGCAGCTCCCTCCTGACCTTGGGGGTGAACACTGAAGCTTTCTTT.

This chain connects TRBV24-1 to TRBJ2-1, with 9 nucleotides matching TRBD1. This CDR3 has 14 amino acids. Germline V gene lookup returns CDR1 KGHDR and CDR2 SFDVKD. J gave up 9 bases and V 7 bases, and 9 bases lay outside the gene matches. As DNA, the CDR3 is TGTGCCACCAGACCAGGGACAGGGAGCGGTGAGCAGTTCTTC. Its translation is CATRPGTGSGEQFF.

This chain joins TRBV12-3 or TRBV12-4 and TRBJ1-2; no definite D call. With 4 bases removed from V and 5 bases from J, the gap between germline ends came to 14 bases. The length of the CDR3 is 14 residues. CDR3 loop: CASSSIPQGYGYTF. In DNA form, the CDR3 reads TGTGCCAGCAGTTCCATCCCACAAGGTTATGGCTACACCTTC.

CDR3 in DNA: TGTGCCAGCAGTGGGGGACAGGGGGTCGTCAATGAGCAGTTCTTC. Protein sequence: CASSGGQGVVNEQFF. The chain is built from TRBV12-3 or TRBV12-4 and TRBJ2-1, with 11 nucleotides matching TRBD1. J was trimmed by 6 bases and V by 5 bases; bases with no gene match: 6. The length of the CDR3 is 15 residues.

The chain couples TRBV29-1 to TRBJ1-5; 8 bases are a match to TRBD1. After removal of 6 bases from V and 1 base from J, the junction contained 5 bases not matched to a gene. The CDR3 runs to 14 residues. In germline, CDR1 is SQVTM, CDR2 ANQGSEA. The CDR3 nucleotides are TGCAGCGTCGCACAGGGGGGCAGCAATCAGCCCCAGCATTTT. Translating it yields CSVAQGGSNQPQHF.

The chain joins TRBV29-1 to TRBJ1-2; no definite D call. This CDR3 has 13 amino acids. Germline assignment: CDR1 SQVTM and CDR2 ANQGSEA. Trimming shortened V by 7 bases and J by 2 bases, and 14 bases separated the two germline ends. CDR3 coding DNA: TGCAGCGCCCGAGATGACACGAACTATGGCTACACCTTC. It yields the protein CSARDDTNYGYTF.

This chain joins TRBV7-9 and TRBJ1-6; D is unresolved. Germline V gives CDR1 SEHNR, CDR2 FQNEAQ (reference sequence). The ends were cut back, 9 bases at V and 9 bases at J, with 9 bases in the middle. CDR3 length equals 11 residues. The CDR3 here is CASSLGSPLHF. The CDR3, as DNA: TGTGCCAGTAGTCTTGGTTCACCCCTCCACTTT.

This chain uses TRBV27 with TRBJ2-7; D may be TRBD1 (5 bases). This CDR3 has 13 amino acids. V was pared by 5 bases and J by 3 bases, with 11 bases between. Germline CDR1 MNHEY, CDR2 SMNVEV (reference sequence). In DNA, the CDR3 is TGTGCCAGCAGTACAAGGACAATCTACGAGCAGTACTTC. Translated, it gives CASSTRTIYEQYF.

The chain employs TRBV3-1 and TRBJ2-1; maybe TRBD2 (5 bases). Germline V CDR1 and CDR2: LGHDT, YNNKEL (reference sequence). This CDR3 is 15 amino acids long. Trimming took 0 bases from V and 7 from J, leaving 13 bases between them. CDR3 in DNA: TGTGCCAGCAGCCAAGAGTCGGCGGGTTTAAATGAGCAGTTCTTC. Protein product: CASSQESAGLNEQFF.

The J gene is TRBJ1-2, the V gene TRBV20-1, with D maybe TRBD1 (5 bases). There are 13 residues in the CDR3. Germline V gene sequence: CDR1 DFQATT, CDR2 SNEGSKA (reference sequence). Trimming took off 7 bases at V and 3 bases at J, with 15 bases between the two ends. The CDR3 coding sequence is TGCAGTGTACCGACAGAAGACTACTATGGCTACACCTTC. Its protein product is CSVPTEDYYGYTF.

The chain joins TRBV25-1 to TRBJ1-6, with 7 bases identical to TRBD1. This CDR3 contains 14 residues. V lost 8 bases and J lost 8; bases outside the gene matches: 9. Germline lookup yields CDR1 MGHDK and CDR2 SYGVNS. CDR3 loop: CASLGDRADSPLHF. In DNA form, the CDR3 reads TGTGCCAGCCTCGGAGACAGGGCTGATTCACCCCTCCACTTT.

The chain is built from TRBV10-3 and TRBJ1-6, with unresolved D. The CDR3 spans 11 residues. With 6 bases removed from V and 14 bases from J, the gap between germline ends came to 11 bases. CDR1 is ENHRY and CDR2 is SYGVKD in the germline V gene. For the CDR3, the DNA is TGTGCCATCAGGACTGCTTTCACCCTCCACTTT. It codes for CAIRTAFTLHF.

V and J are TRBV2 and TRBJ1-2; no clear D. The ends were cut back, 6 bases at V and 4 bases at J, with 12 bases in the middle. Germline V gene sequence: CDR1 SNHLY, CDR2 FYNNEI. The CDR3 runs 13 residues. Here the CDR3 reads CASRDAPLYGYTF. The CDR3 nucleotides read TGTGCCAGCAGGGACGCACCCCTCTATGGCTACACCTTC.

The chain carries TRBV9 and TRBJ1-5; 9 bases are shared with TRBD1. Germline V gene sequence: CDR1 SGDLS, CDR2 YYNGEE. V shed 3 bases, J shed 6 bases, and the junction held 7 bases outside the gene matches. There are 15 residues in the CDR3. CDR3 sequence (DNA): TGTGCCAGCAGCGCAACAGGGGGCTTTCTTCAGCCCCAGCATTTT. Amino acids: CASSATGGFLQPQHF.

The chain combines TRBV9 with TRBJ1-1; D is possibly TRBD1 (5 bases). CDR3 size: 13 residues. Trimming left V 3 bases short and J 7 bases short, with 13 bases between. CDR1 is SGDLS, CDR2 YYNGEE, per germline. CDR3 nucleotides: TGTGCCAGCAGCGCGCAGGGTTCCCGTGAAGCTTTCTTT. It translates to CASSAQGSREAFF.

CDR3: CASSQEGRNYGYTF. The CDR3 bases are TGCGCCAGCAGCCAAGAGGGACGGAACTATGGCTACACCTTC. The rearrangement joins TRBV4-3 to TRBJ1-2; possible D gene TRBD1, 5 bases. CDR3 length: 14 residues. Germline-derived CDR1 and CDR2 are LGHNA and YSLEER. V gave up 0 bases and J gave up 2 bases, with 7 bases separating them.

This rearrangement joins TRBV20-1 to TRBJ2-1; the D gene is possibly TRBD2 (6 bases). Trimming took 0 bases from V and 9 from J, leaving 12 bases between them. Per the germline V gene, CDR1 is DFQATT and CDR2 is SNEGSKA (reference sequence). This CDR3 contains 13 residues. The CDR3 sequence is CSARDLGGTEQFF. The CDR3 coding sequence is TGCAGTGCTAGAGATCTTGGCGGGACTGAGCAGTTCTTC.